These 3 T cell receptor beta chains were sequenced from one sample in a study of early T cells in non-severe SARS-CoV-2 infection. TCRdb analysed the 5' RACE reads with MiXCR anew, one entry per CDR3 protein. The sample includes about 70,000 distinct CDR3 sequences, 10% to 12% seen only once; the top ten take around 4.7%. The sample was whole blood. These receptors were collected from an adult who was a healthcare worker with PCR-confirmed SARS-CoV-2 infection or an uninfected control (not recorded which).

This clonotype turned up a few times. The gene calls are TRBV11-2 and TRBJ2-1; 16 bases are shared with TRBD2. V lost 4 bases to trimming and J lost 9 bases; unmatched junction nucleotides: 18. Germline assignment: CDR1 SGHAT and CDR2 FQNNGV. CDR3 length: 20 residues. CDR3: CASSSLRGLAGGPRRGEQFF. CDR3 in DNA: TGTGCCAGCAGCTCCCTTAGGGGACTAGCGGGGGGGCCGAGGAGGGGTGAGCAGTTCTTC.

This clonotype was seen only a few times. The V and J genes are TRBV6-1 and TRBJ1-1; D not certain. With 1 base removed from V and 1 base from J, the gap between germline ends came to 7 bases. Germline loops: CDR1 MNHNS, CDR2 SASEGT. The CDR3 is 14 residues long. CDR3 in DNA: TGTGCCAGCAGTGAAGGGGGTTGGAACACTGAAGCTTTCTTT. Translated, it gives CASSEGGWNTEAFF.

V and J are TRBV18 and TRBJ1-1; 9 nucleotides match TRBD1. Germline loops: CDR1 KGHSH, CDR2 LQKENI. J was trimmed by 1 base and V by 1 base; bases with no gene match: 16. This CDR3 has 20 amino acids. CDR3 residues: CASSPLGSAGTGLGNTEAFF. The DNA for the CDR3 is TGTGCCAGCTCACCACTGGGGTCCGCCGGGACAGGGCTTGGGAACACTGAAGCTTTCTTT.